One sample yielded the 3 T cell receptor beta chains listed below, sequenced in a study of shared clonotypes between healthy human individuals. The protocol was immunoSEQ multiplex PCR, while the TCRdb copy is restricted to in-frame clones and leaves out a portion. The sample has about 1.5 million clones; 95% to 99% are singletons. Input material: naive CD4+ T cells sorted from blood. Subset reported: CD45RA+ positively selected. These TCRs come from a man younger than 45 in good health.

The J gene is TRBJ2-2, the V gene TRBV18, with D perhaps TRBD1 (5 bases). Trimming stripped 1 base from V and 4 bases from J, with 10 bases between. The CDR3 sequence is 15 residues long. The germline V gene has CDR1 KGHSH and CDR2 LQKENI. The CDR3 DNA reads TGTGCCAGCTCACCACAGGGGCAGAGCACCGGGGAGCTGTTTTTT. It translates to CASSPQGQSTGELFF.

This chain joins TRBV7-2 and TRBJ2-1; 7 positions match TRBD1. CDR1 and CDR2 (germline): SGHTA, FQGNSA. J lost 7 bases, V lost 5 bases, and 5 bases had no gene match. CDR3 length equals 13 residues. The CDR3 here is CASSLWTGNEQFF. The CDR3 bases are TGTGCCAGCAGCCTCTGGACAGGTAATGAGCAGTTCTTC.

This sequence joins TRBV5-1 and TRBJ2-5; 7 nucleotides match TRBD1. Germline CDR1 and CDR2: SGHRS and YFSETQ. The CDR3 is 15 amino acids. Trimming took 5 bases from V and 3 from J; bases not matched to a gene: 10. CDR3 in amino acids: CASRGTANGEETQYF. In DNA, the CDR3 is TGCGCCAGCAGGGGGACAGCCAACGGAGAAGAGACCCAGTACTTC. The variable domain in full, completed from reference TRBV5-1 and TRBJ2-5, reads KAGVTQTPRYLIKTRGQQVTLSCSPISGHRSVSWYQQTPGQGLQFLFEYFSETQRNKGNFPGRFSGRQFSNSRSEMNVSTLELGDSALYLCASRGTANGEETQYFGPGTRLLVL.